A selection of T cell receptor beta chains follows, all from one sample in a study of control samples from healthy donors and cancer patients. Sequenced by immunoSEQ multiplex PCR; TCRdb stores in-frame clones only, minus some. The sample shows approximately 170,000 clones, 80% to 95% of them seen only once. The sample comprised blood. These receptors all come from a woman in her thirties in good health. Both conserved end residues are part of each CDR3. The D gene is left open where the match is weak. Clone size is stated in some rows and not others, as once, few, many or a class when expanded.

D	size	V	J	DNA	CDR3
-	-	TRBV7-8	TRBJ1-5	TGTGCCAGCAGCTCGAGGAGGTGGGGTGCGGAGCAGCCCCAGCATTTT	CASSSRRWGAEQPQHF
-	-	TRBV6-6	TRBJ2-7	TGTGCCAGCAGTTACTCTGACTACTCCTACGAGCAGTACTTC	CASSYSDYSYEQYF
TRBD2	-	TRBV11-2	TRBJ2-5	TGTGCCAGCAGCTTAGATTCGCTCGGGACTAGCGGCCAAGAGACCCAGTACTTC	CASSLDSLGTSGQETQYF
TRBD1	-	TRBV5-6	TRBJ2-5	TGTGCCAGCAGCTCGGGACAGGGGGCGCGAGATGAGACCCAGTACTTC	CASSSGQGARDETQYF
-	-	TRBV5-5	TRBJ1-4	TGTGCCAGCAGCTTAACCTCGAACAATGAAAAACTGTTTTTT	CASSLTSNNEKLFF
TRBD2	-	TRBV5-4	TRBJ2-1	TGTGCCAGCAGCCCGAGCGGGAGGGGAGACAATGAGCAGTTCTTC	CASSPSGRGDNEQFF
TRBD1	-	TRBV11-2	TRBJ2-7	TGTGCCAGCAGCCGACGGGGGACAGGGAAATCTTACGAGCAGTACTTC	CASSRRGTGKSYEQYF
-	-	TRBV9	TRBJ1-1	TGTGCCAGCAGCGCCCGGGGGGGGGCCAACACTGAAGCTTTCTTT	CASSARGGANTEAFF
-	-	TRBV11-2	TRBJ1-5	TGTGCCAGCAGCCTGTCACATCGTCAGCCCCAGCATTTT	CASSLSHRQPQHF
TRBD2	once	TRBV2	TRBJ2-5	TGTGCCAGCAAACCGGGACTAGCGTTGGAGACCCAGTACTTC	CASKPGLALETQYF
-	-	TRBV28	TRBJ1-5	TGTGCCAGCAGTTTTGATAGCAATCAGCCCCAGCATTTT	CASSFDSNQPQHF
-	-	TRBV12-3/TRBV12-4	TRBJ1-2	TGTGCCAGCAGTTTGAGGGTTGGGGGCTACACCTTC	CASSLRVGGYTF
TRBD2	-	TRBV15	TRBJ2-1	TGTGCCACCCAACTAGCGGGAGAGGGCTATGAGCAGTTCTTC	CATQLAGEGYEQFF
-	-	TRBV6-5	TRBJ1-3	TGTGCCAGCAGTTACTCGTGGCGGCTCTCTGGAAACACCATATATTTT	CASSYSWRLSGNTIYF
TRBD1	-	TRBV2	TRBJ2-7	TGTGCCAGCAGTGAACCCACAACAGGGGTTGAGCAGTACTTC	CASSEPTTGVEQYF
-	once	TRBV4-3	TRBJ2-6	TGCGCCAGCAGCCAAGGATATTACTCTGGGGCCAACGTCCTGACTTTC	CASSQGYYSGANVLTF
-	-	TRBV9	TRBJ1-2	TGTGCCAGCAGCGTAGGTTCGGTGTCGGTTTCTTCTTATGGCTACACCTTC	CASSVGSVSVSSYGYTF